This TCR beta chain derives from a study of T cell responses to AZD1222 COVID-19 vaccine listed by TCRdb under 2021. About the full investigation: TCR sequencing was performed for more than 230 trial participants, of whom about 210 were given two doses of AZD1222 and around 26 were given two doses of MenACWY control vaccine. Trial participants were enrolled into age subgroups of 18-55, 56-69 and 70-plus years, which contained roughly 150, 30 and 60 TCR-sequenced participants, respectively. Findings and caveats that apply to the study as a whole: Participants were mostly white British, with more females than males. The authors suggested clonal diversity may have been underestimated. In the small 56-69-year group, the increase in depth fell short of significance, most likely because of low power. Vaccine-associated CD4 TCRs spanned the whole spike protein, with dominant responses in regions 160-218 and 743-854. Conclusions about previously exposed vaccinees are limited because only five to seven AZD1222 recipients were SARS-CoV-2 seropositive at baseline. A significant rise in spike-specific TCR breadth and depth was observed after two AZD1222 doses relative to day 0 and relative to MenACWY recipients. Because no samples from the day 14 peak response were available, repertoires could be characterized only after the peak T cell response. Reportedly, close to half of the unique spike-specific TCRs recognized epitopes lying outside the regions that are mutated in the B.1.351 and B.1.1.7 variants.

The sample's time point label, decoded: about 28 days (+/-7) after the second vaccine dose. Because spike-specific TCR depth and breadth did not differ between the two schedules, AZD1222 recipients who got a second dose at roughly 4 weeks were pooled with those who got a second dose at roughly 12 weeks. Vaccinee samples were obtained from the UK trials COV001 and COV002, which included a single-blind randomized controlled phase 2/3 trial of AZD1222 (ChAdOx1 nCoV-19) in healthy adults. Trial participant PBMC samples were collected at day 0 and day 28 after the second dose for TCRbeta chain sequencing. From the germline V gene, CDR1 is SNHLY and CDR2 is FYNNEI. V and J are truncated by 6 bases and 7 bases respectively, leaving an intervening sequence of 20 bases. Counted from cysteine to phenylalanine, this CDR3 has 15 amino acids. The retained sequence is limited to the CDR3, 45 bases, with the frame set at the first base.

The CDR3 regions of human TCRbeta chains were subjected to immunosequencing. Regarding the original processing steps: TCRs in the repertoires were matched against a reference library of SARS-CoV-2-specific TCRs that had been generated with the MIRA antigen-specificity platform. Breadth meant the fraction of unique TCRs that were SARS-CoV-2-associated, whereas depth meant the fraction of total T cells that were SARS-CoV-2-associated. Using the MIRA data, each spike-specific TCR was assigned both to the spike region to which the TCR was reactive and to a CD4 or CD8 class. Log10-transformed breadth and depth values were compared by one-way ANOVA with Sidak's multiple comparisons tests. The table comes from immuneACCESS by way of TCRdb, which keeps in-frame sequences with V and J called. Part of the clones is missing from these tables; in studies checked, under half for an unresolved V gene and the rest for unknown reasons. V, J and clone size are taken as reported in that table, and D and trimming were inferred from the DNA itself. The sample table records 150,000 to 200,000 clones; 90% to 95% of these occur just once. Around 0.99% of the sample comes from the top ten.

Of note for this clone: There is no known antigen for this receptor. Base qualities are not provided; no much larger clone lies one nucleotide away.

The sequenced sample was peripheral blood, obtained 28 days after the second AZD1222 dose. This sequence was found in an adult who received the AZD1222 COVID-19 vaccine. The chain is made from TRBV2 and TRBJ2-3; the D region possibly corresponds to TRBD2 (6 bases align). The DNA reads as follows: TGTGCCAGCAGGGCCCGGGACTGGGGATCTTATACGCAGTATTTT. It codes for CASRARDWGSYTQYF.